The entry below gives a single TCR beta chain sequence along with its context. The antigen is undetermined. The data derive from a study of blood T cells in healthy people across ages. Broader study findings: Comparison with aged donors showed that long-lived donors had more naive CD4+ cells and higher diversity.

Primers used in a second PCR of about 7 to 11 cycles were a sample-barcoded 5' primer and a J-beta primer mix. Paired-end reads containing CDR3 totaled no fewer than 3 million for each sample. Each CDR3 protein gets one entry after TCRdb re-called the 5' RACE reads with MiXCR. Of 800,000 or so distinct CDR3 sequences in the sample, 55% to 65% are singletons; the top ten hold about 30%. Sequenced material: blood. The receptor's source is a man aged 25 to 40 in good health.

CDR3 sequence (DNA): TGTGCCACCAGTGATACTAGCGGGGGGAGGAATGAGCAGTTCTTC. Translation: CATSDTSGGRNEQFF. The chain is built from TRBV24-1 and TRBJ2-1; TRBD2 agrees at 12 bases. This CDR3 is built from 15 residues. Losses at the gene ends were 3 bases for V and 7 bases for J; bases not matched to a gene: 3. Germline V lookup: CDR1 KGHDR, CDR2 SFDVKD.